A single TCR beta chain is shown here with its context. What antigen it recognizes has not been identified. No base quality information exists; no much larger clone differs at one position. Sequencing was performed on an Illumina NovaSeq 6000. cDNA libraries for TCRalpha and TCRbeta were prepared by 5'RACE using constant-segment primers, with sample barcodes and unique molecular identifiers added. Trizol reagent was used to extract RNA from every sample. Libraries were amplified in two PCR steps, with a second sample barcode and Illumina TruSeq adapters added in the second step. Sequencing of the libraries was done on an Illumina NovaSeq, producing 2 x 150 bp paired-end reads. Concerning the study's data processing: Reads were demultiplexed and collapsed into UMI-guided consensus sequences with migec v1.2.7. Using mixcr v2.1.11, UMI consensuses were aligned to TRA and TRB V and J templates and then assembled into clonotypes. Clonotypes were classified as expanded or contracted when called significant by both edgeR and NoisET, with noise models trained on biological replicates. For edgeR calls, the thresholds were a false discovery rate-adjusted p below 0.01 and a log2 fold-change of 1. As an exploratory analysis of dynamics, max-normalized trajectories of the 1000 most abundant clonotypes were examined with PCA combined with hierarchical clustering. The CD4 or CD8 phenotype of responding clones was assigned using the separately sequenced CD4+ and CD8+ repertoires. TCRdb reprocessed the public reads (quality trimming at Q25 with fastp, clone calling with MiXCR) and kept in-frame beta chains. A single entry per CDR3 protein holds the most common genes and DNA from its merged rows. These V and J calls derive from TCRdb rather than the authors' analysis. For this sample the table gives 100,000 to 150,000 distinct CDR3 sequences, of which approximately 15% were detected only once. Clones ranked in the top ten supply approximately 5% of the sample.

PBMCs were isolated by Ficoll-Paque density gradient centrifugation. The sample originates from a study of T-cell memory formation after mild COVID-19 (dated by TCRdb to about 2021). Describing the broader study: Most TCR sequence clusters were specific to one of the two donors. Two young, previously healthy adult volunteers made up the cohort, one male and one female. T-cell clones expanding and contracting after mild COVID-19 in two donors were tracked by longitudinal TCRalpha and TCRbeta repertoire sequencing. What the authors observed across the whole study: SARS-CoV-2 specificity of the second-wave clones peaking on day 37 was not confirmed. Clones that contracted from day 15 to 85 showed balanced CD4/CD8 phenotypes, whereas a second wave of clones that expanded from day 15 to 37 leaned towards CD4+. Contracting CD4+ clones were located mainly in the CM and EM memory subsets, whereas CD8+ clones were found to be enriched in EMRA. The detection of some responding clones in pre-infection memory suggests that pre-existing cross-reactive memory T cells joined the SARS-CoV-2 response. Only a couple of mild cases were covered in the study, and larger cohorts including severe cases with pre-infection samples were considered necessary.

Unmatched junction bases come to 6, with V trimmed by 4 bases and J by 3 bases. The germline V gene sets CDR1 to LGHNA and CDR2 to YNFKEQ. The CDR3, cysteine through phenylalanine, is 14 amino acids long. The read is trimmed to its CDR3 DNA, 42 bases read in frame from base 1. What was sequenced was PBMCs or a T cell subset sorted from them (not recorded which). The chain joins TRBV4-2 to TRBJ2-7; a stretch of 7 junction bases matches TRBD1. The origin of this receptor is a young man who had mild COVID-19 (a few samples of this study predate the infection). The sample titles of this study are shuffled in the database, so cell type and time point are left out; the donor was told from shared clones. CDR3 loop: CASSRTGTVYEQYF. The nucleotides read TGTGCCAGCAGCCGAACCGGGACAGTCTACGAGCAGTACTTC.